This TCR beta chain was documented in a study of T cells in Graves' hyperthyroidism and ophthalmopathy (dated by TCRdb to between 2018 and 2021). In terms of the full investigation: Peripheral blood samples were taken at initial diagnosis, before any treatment was given. To identify TCR V-J signatures that set the groups apart, the researchers used a discovery cohort of roughly 100 patients, made up of roughly 40 with Graves' ophthalmopathy and approximately 57 with stable Graves' hyperthyroidism. For training and testing, the approximately 97 patients in the discovery cohort were randomly divided in a 7:3 ratio. According to the paper, TCR Vbeta CDR3 sequencing was carried out on 135 peripheral blood samples, which came from under 50 ophthalmopathy, fewer than 80 hyperthyroidism and some 17 progressor patients. Whether ophthalmopathy could be predicted prospectively was tested in an independent validation cohort made up of 18 to 20 hyperthyroidism patients plus 17 patients who later progressed to ophthalmopathy. Thyroid tissue and blood T-cell repertoires from more than 5 Graves' hyperthyroidism patients were also compared in the study. After blood sampling, hyperthyroidism patients were treated with methimazole at a starting dose of 30 mg daily, and ophthalmopathy patients were treated with high-dose intravenous methylprednisolone. On the study overall, not on this receptor specifically: Most expanded thyroid clonotypes (frequency above 0.001) were also detected in blood, a finding suggesting that blood repertoires may reflect thyroid immune responses. During validation, the model predicted progression to ophthalmopathy a median of about 6.5 months ahead of onset, with 70.59% sensitivity and roughly 75% specificity. Sample size was not statistically predetermined, and investigators were not blinded to group allocation. A model built on a 13 V-J signature distinguished ophthalmopathy from stable hyperthyroidism, reaching 87.88% sensitivity and around 81% specificity in cross-validation and 80%/75% in testing.

The sample holds a few counts of this clonotype. What this receptor recognizes is not known. No much larger clonotype is one base removed from it; base qualities were not supplied. Trimming costs V 4 bases and J 0 bases, and their ends lie 8 bases apart. As encoded in the germline V gene, CDR1 is SGDLS while CDR2 is YYNGEE. From the cysteine up to the phenylalanine, the CDR3 has a length of 13 residues. Kept here is only the CDR3 DNA, which spans 39 bases and is read in frame from base 1. Amplification of TCR beta CDR3 regions was carried out from RNA transcripts. The TCR CDR3 was subjected to a first round of RT-PCR using the HTBI primer set and the Qiagen OneStep RT-PCR kit. The libraries were constructed in a second round of multiplex PCR and then size-selected and purified. The libraries were sequenced on an Illumina HiSeq2000 using paired-end 100 bp reads. In the authors' own workflow: SOAPnuke was used to process the raw data, removing reads that contained adapters or uncalled bases, had a mean Phred below 15, or lacked an exact match to the constant primer or identifier. High-quality paired reads were merged using COPE v1.2.5, and each unique nucleotide sequence was defined as a clonotype. MiTCR v1.1 was used to align the clonotypes against IMGT TRBV, TRBD and TRBJ reference segments. Analysis was restricted to V-J combinations with a frequency above 0.0001, which covered 98% to 99.2% of repertoires. The TCS score was defined as the ratio of F50 (clonal expansion) to E x V (chaos), calculated using BLOSUM62-based TCRdist between CDR3 peptides within each V-J. Welch's t-statistics and random forest reduced fewer than 550 V-J features to about 13, which were used in a naive Bayes classifier (R e1071). TCRdb trimmed the raw reads at Q25, called clones with MiXCR and kept productive beta chains. Entries are consolidated by CDR3 protein sequence, retaining the most common genes and DNA. These V and J calls rely on TCRdb rather than the paper's analysis. Within this sample are 390,000 or so distinct CDR3 sequences, with roughly 14% of them counted one time only. The ten largest clonotypes hold about 13% of the sample.

Moderately to severely active disease, a Clinical Activity Score of at least 3, a NOSPECS grade of at least 4, and a duration under 3 months were present in ophthalmopathy patients. The study excluded patients with uncontrolled infections, other autoimmune diseases, pregnancy or lactation. Diagnoses relied on clinical symptoms, serum thyroxine and TRAb, thyroid ultrasound and orbital computed tomography. Ficoll-Paque density gradient centrifugation was used to isolate PBMCs from 8.5 to 10 ml of fresh peripheral blood. Total RNA was extracted with Trizol reagent, and quality was checked on an Agilent 2100 Bioanalyzer.

The source is a young man with Graves' ophthalmopathy. The chain employs TRBV9 and TRBJ2-7; no D segment can be confidently identified. The sample consisted of blood. The nucleotide sequence reads TGTGCCAGCAGCTCCCAGAGCTCCTACGAGCAGTACTTC. Translated, this is CASSSQSSYEQYF.